This TCR beta chain is drawn from a study of CXCR3-negative and CXCR3-positive naive CD8 T cells. From germline, CDR1 is SGHKS and CDR2 YYEKEE (reference sequence). The CDR3 sequence is 14 residues long. It was by 5' RACE with UMI labels that the TRB cDNA libraries were prepared. No DNA is given; TCRdb re-called the 5' RACE reads and lists each CDR3 protein once. The sample has 40,000 to 45,000 distinct CDR3 sequences; the top ten hold 6.5% to 8.5%. Study-wide results and limits: TCR strength was inferred from TRB CDR3 properties, while surface CD5 was comparable between naive subsets.

In regard to this clonotype: No antigen is known for it.

Sequenced material: memory CD8+ T cells from blood. The J gene is TRBJ2-2, the V gene TRBV5-5; TCRdb's D call, TRBD1, is unchecked because there is no DNA. The sequence was collected from a human donor in good health. Some clones in this sample may be carry-over from other donors' samples. CDR3 protein: CGSRPDTLTGELFF.